These 26 T cell receptor beta chains were all obtained from the same sample, sequenced in a study of T cells in Graves' hyperthyroidism and ophthalmopathy. TCR beta CDR3 sequences were amplified from RNA transcripts. First-round RT-PCR of the TCR CDR3 relied on the HTBI primer set. TCRdb fed the multiplex PCR reads into MiXCR, producing one record per CDR3 protein. The table has some 550,000 distinct CDR3 sequences, about 20% seen once. Sequenced material: blood. The receptors were sampled from a young man with Graves' hyperthyroidism.

This clonotype was recorded many times. The chain employs TRBV18 and TRBJ2-7, with D possibly being TRBD1 (5 bases). V lost 5 bases to trimming and J lost 6 bases, with 14 bases between them. The V gene's germline CDR1 is KGHSH and CDR2 LQKENI. The CDR3 contains 13 residues. CDR3 nucleotides: TGTGCCAGCTCAAAGGGAAGGGGCGTCGAGCAGTACTTC. Its translation is CASSKGRGVEQYF.

There are many counts of this clonotype. This rearrangement joins TRBV7-6 to TRBJ2-5, with TRBD1 identical over 7 bases. After removal of 5 bases from V and 5 bases from J, the junction contained 5 bases not matched to a gene. This CDR3 region has 13 residues. In germline, CDR1 is SGHVS, CDR2 FNYEAQ. CDR3 residues: CASSRYRGETQYF. The CDR3 DNA is TGTGCCAGCAGCCGCTACAGGGGTGAGACCCAGTACTTC. The full variable domain, rest sourced from reference TRBV7-6 and TRBJ2-5, is GAGVSQSPRYKVTKRGQDVALRCDPISGHVSLYWYRQALGQGPEFLTYFNYEAQQDKSGLPNDRFSAERPEGSISTLTIQRTEQRDSAMYRCASSRYRGETQYFGPGTRLLVL.

This clonotype has more than one count but fewer than ten. This chain uses TRBV7-9 with TRBJ1-5, with a tentative D call TRBD1 (5 bases). CDR1 is SEHNR, CDR2 FQNEAQ, per germline (reference sequence). With 3 bases removed from V and 3 bases from J, the gap between germline ends came to 12 bases. This CDR3 has 15 amino acids. Here the CDR3 DNA reads TGTGCCAGCAGCTTCAGTCAGGGCCCCAATCAGCCCCAGCATTTT. Translated, it gives CASSFSQGPNQPQHF.

This clonotype was observed at least ten times. The chain links TRBV6-1 to TRBJ2-7; D is undetermined. The CDR3 runs 15 residues. V was cut by 5 bases and J by 5 bases, with 19 bases left in between. From germline, CDR1 is MNHNS and CDR2 SASEGT. The CDR3 DNA is TGTGCCAGCAGTCCCGTGGCAGGCGTCCTGGACGAGCAGTACTTC. This translates into CASSPVAGVLDEQYF.

This clonotype was detected many times. The rearrangement uses TRBV6-5 and TRBJ2-4; maybe TRBD2 (5 bases). This CDR3 has 18 amino acids. The ends were cut back, 2 bases at V and 0 bases at J, with 17 bases in the middle. CDR1 MNHEY and CDR2 SVGAGI come from the germline V gene. DNA for the CDR3: TGTGCCAGCAGTTACCTTCGAGGGCCCTCGTTAGCCAAAAACATTCAGTACTTC. Amino acids: CASSYLRGPSLAKNIQYF.

The chain employs TRBV12-3 or TRBV12-4 and TRBJ1-1; D perhaps matches TRBD1 (5 bases). This CDR3 comprises 13 residues. V lost 10 bases, J lost 6 bases, and 18 bases lay in between. CDR3 residues: CATETPEGPEAFF. CDR3 bases: TGTGCCACCGAGACACCCGAGGGGCCTGAAGCTTTCTTT.

This clonotype was picked up many times. The chain uses TRBV20-1 and TRBJ1-1; 9 bases are shared with TRBD1. The ends lost 1 base at V and 6 bases at J; junction bases unmatched: 3. This CDR3 is built from 13 residues. Germline loops: CDR1 DFQATT, CDR2 SNEGSKA (reference sequence). The CDR3 is CSARGDRASEAFF. The DNA for the CDR3 is TGCAGTGCTAGAGGGGACAGGGCCTCTGAAGCTTTCTTT.

This clonotype was seen repeatedly, ten times or more. The V and J genes are TRBV28 and TRBJ2-2; D gene uncertain. V was trimmed by 3 bases and J by 7 bases, leaving 12 bases between them. Germline V gene lookup returns CDR1 MDHEN and CDR2 SYDVKM. The CDR3 is 14 residues long. The CDR3 sequence: CASSFLSVNGELFF. CDR3 in DNA: TGTGCCAGCAGTTTTCTTTCGGTAAACGGGGAGCTGTTTTTT. The full variable domain, completed using reference TRBV28 and TRBJ2-2, is DVKVTQSSRYLVKRTGEKVFLECVQDMDHENMFWYRQDPGLGLRLIYFSYDVKMKEKGDIPEGYSVSREKKERFSLILESASTNQTSMYLCASSFLSVNGELFFGEGSRLTVL.

This clonotype was seen repeatedly, ten times or more. The V gene is TRBV11-2, the J gene TRBJ2-7; no firm D call. The germline CDR1 and CDR2 sequences are SGHAT and FQNNGV. The V gene lost 5 bases and the J gene lost 7 bases, with 18 bases spanning the gap. There are 14 residues in the CDR3. The CDR3 spells CASSRPGRKEEQYF. The CDR3 DNA reads as TGTGCCAGCAGCCGCCCCGGCAGGAAGGAGGAGCAGTACTTC.

At least ten counts were recorded for this clonotype. This chain connects TRBV9 to TRBJ2-2; no definite D call. Trimming shortened V by 3 bases and J by 6 bases, and 9 bases separated the two germline ends. The CDR3 totals 13 residues. Germline V gene sequence: CDR1 SGDLS, CDR2 YYNGEE. CDR3: CASSEGSAGELFF. In nucleotides, the CDR3 is TGTGCCAGCAGCGAAGGATCGGCCGGGGAGCTGTTTTTT.

This clonotype appeared a few times. The J gene is TRBJ1-2, the V gene TRBV6-1; D ambiguous. This CDR3 is 12 amino acids long. V lost 10 bases to trimming and J lost 4 bases, with 13 bases between them. CDR1 MNHNS and CDR2 SASEGT come from the germline V gene. This CDR3 reads CATGLFVYGYTF. CDR3 DNA sequence: TGTGCCACCGGACTGTTCGTCTATGGCTACACCTTC.

This clonotype has only a few counts. One end of the junction does not line up with germline, which may come from a read error. As DNA, the CDR3 is TGTGCCAGCAGTGAAGTAGAAGAGGCCCAGTACTTC. Residues: CASSEVEEAQYF. The chain combines TRBV2 with TRBJ2-5; D gene ambiguous. The CDR3 totals 12 residues. Germline V lookup: CDR1 SNHLY, CDR2 FYNNEI. The full variable domain, with the rest looked up from reference TRBV2 and TRBJ2-5, is EPEVTQTPSHQVTQMGQEVILRCVPISNHLYFYWYRQILGQKVEFLVSFYNNEISEKSEIFDDQFSVERPDGSNFTLKIRSTKLEDSAMYFCASSEVEEAQYFGPGTRLLVL.

This clonotype was seen at least ten times. CDR3 DNA sequence: TGTGCCAGCAGCGACAGGGGGTTGAACGAGCAGTACTTC. As protein: CASSDRGLNEQYF. The V call is TRBV2, the J call TRBJ2-7; 9 bases fit TRBD1. V dropped 6 bases and J dropped 5; count of bases not matched to a gene: 5. CDR3 length: 13 residues. CDR1 is SNHLY and CDR2 is FYNNEI in the germline V gene.

This clonotype was seen many times. This chain connects TRBV6-5 to TRBJ1-1; D gene ambiguous. This CDR3 comprises 13 residues. From germline, CDR1 is MNHEY and CDR2 SVGAGI. Trimming removed 2 bases at V and 4 bases at J, with 8 bases between. In nucleotides, the CDR3 is TGTGCCAGCAGTTACCGGGGAGGCACTGAAGCTTTCTTT. It is translated as CASSYRGGTEAFF.

In its sample, this clonotype was seen many times. V is TRBV11-1 and J is TRBJ2-7; D remains unclear. Trimming left V 2 bases short and J 4 bases short, with 9 bases between. Germline assignment: CDR1 SGHAT and CDR2 FQDESV (reference sequence). The CDR3 loop spans 13 amino acids. CDR3 protein: CASSLKTPYEQYF. Here the CDR3 DNA reads TGTGCCAGCAGCTTAAAGACGCCGTACGAGCAGTACTTC.

This clonotype was picked up a small number of times. The J gene is TRBJ1-5, the V gene TRBV28; D ambiguous. The CDR3 extends over 14 amino acids. V lost 2 bases and J lost 7, with 12 bases in between. The germline V gene encodes CDR1 MDHEN and CDR2 SYDVKM. Here the CDR3 DNA reads TGTGCCAGCAGTTTAGCCCTGATGGGACAGCCCCAGCATTTT. Protein product: CASSLALMGQPQHF.

In this sample, this clonotype turned up a few times. V usage is TRBV19 and J usage is TRBJ1-5; D gene unclear. The CDR3 spans 15 residues. The germline V gene encodes CDR1 LNHDA and CDR2 SQIVND (reference sequence). V was clipped by 7 bases and J by 0 bases, with 13 bases between them. As DNA, the CDR3 is TGTGCCAGTAATACGGGCCACTATAGCAATCAGCCCCAGCATTTT. Translating gives CASNTGHYSNQPQHF.

This clonotype was picked up a small number of times. The rearrangement joins TRBV11-1 to TRBJ1-3; D gene uncertain. Trimming removed 3 bases at V and 4 bases at J, with 16 bases between. This CDR3 contains 16 residues. CDR1 is SGHAT and CDR2 is FQDESV in the germline V gene (reference sequence). For the CDR3, the DNA is TGTGCCAGCAGCTTGGATACCGGGCCCGGAGGAAACACCATATATTTT. Protein product: CASSLDTGPGGNTIYF.

V gene TRBV3-1 combines with J gene TRBJ1-5, with D possibly being TRBD1 (6 bases). The CDR3 extends over 15 amino acids. Trimming shortened V by 2 bases and J by 2 bases, and 10 bases separated the two germline ends. The germline V gene encodes CDR1 LGHDT and CDR2 YNNKEL (reference sequence). CDR3 region: CASSQLSGGNQPQHF. The CDR3 DNA sequence: TGTGCCAGCAGCCAACTTTCAGGGGGCAATCAGCCCCAGCATTTT.

This clonotype has only a few counts. V is TRBV6-2 or TRBV6-3 and J is TRBJ1-5; D perhaps matches TRBD1 (5 bases). Trimming removed 6 bases at V and 6 bases at J, with 21 bases between. The CDR3 is 16 amino acids. The germline gives CDR1 MNHEY, CDR2 SVGEGT. CDR3 coding DNA: TGTGCCAGCAGCAACCCTCCACAGGTTTCGCGTCAGCCCCAGCATTTT. This gives the protein CASSNPPQVSRQPQHF.

This clonotype has ten or more counts. A much larger clonotype is one base distant, so this may be a read error. The gene calls are TRBV27 and TRBJ1-5, with unresolved D. CDR3 size: 13 residues. Germline values: CDR1 MNHEY, CDR2 SMNVEV (reference sequence). V dropped 5 bases and J dropped 0 bases, with 5 bases sitting between them. The DNA of the CDR3 is TGTGCCAGCAGTCACAATAGCAATCAGCCCCAGCATTTT. Protein sequence: CASSHNSNQPQHF.

J is TRBJ2-7 and V is TRBV24-1, with a tentative D call TRBD2 (5 bases). Germline CDR1 and CDR2: KGHDR and SFDVKD. This CDR3 is built from 15 residues. Trimming pared 1 base from V and 2 bases from J, leaving 11 bases between. CDR3 protein: CATSDFGEWTYEQYF. CDR3 DNA sequence: TGTGCCACCAGTGATTTCGGGGAGTGGACCTACGAGCAGTACTTC.

This clonotype was seen more than once but under ten times. The chain employs TRBV2 and TRBJ1-2; tentatively, D is TRBD1 (5 bases). The CDR3 length is 15 residues. V lost 6 bases and J lost 8, with 22 bases in between. CDR1 and CDR2 (germline): SNHLY, FYNNEI. CDR3 sequence (DNA): TGTGCCAGCAGCACAGTCAGGGATTCAGCGAGAGGCTACACCTTC. It specifies CASSTVRDSARGYTF.

This clonotype was counted at least ten times. V and J are TRBV12-3 or TRBV12-4 and TRBJ2-5; 9 nucleotides align to TRBD2. CDR3 length: 16 residues. Trimming took 6 bases from V and 4 from J; bases not matched to a gene: 12. The CDR3 coding sequence is TGTGCCAGCAGCCGCGGGAGGGGGTCTAAGGGAGAGACCCAGTACTTC. Translating gives CASSRGRGSKGETQYF.

This clonotype was counted ten times or more. The J gene is TRBJ2-7, the V gene TRBV6-5, with 13 bases lining up with TRBD2. Germline loops: CDR1 MNHEY, CDR2 SVGAGI. V was clipped by 6 bases and J by 2 bases; unmatched bases: 7. The CDR3 has 16 amino acids. The CDR3 sequence: CASSSRLAGGPYEQYF. The CDR3 DNA is TGTGCCAGCAGCTCTCGACTAGCGGGGGGCCCCTACGAGCAGTACTTC.

This clonotype was seen a few times. The chain is built from TRBV20-1 and TRBJ1-6; the D is unclear. The germline V gene encodes CDR1 DFQATT and CDR2 SNEGSKA (reference sequence). This CDR3 spans 14 amino acids. Trimming cost V 6 bases and J 11 bases, with 20 bases left between them. CDR3 in amino acids: CSANTPGEKAPLHF. The CDR3 DNA reads TGCAGTGCAAATACCCCGGGAGAAAAGGCACCCCTCCACTTT.